The entry below describes one T cell receptor (beta chain). The length of the CDR3 is 13 residues. In germline, CDR1 is MDHEN, CDR2 SYDVKM. Trimming removed 6 bases from V and 1 base from J, with 7 bases in between. As processed by the authors: Researchers report that nucleated cell counts were estimated from reference gene primer amplification. The method was immunoSEQ multiplex PCR; TCRdb's version includes in-frame clones alone and lacks a portion of them. D and trimming were read from the DNA, whereas the V and J calls and clone size are those reported in that table. The table has roughly 100,000 clones, just over 85% seen once. This entry is derived from a study of blood T cell repertoires in COVID-19. In the study overall: The analysed material was cDNA or gDNA that came from T cells, B-cell-depleted T cells, or PBMCs.

Seattle cases were enrolled at active infection and followed longitudinally. This sequence originates from a man in his fifties with COVID-19, enrolled during active disease. V usage is TRBV28 and J usage is TRBJ1-5; D call uncertain. The source material was peripheral blood. The CDR3 nucleotides read TGTGCCAGCAGAACAGTAAGCAATCAGCCCCAGCATTTT. Its translation: CASRTVSNQPQHF.